The rows below give T cell receptor beta chains drawn from one sample of a study of blood T cell repertoires in COVID-19. The table came from immunoSEQ multiplex PCR; TCRdb's copy has only in-frame clones and leaves some out. The data contain approximately 300,000 clones, around 90% of them singletons. Source material: peripheral blood. The receptors originated from a woman in her twenties or thirties with COVID-19, enrolled during active disease. The CDR3 runs from the conserved cysteine through the conserved F or W. Fields, in order: D gene, V gene, J gene, CDR3 DNA, CDR3 protein. D genes are given only for firm matches.

d_call: NA; v_call: TRBV9; j_call: TRBJ1-4; cdr3_nt: TGTGCCAGCAGCCCCGTAGGGGTTAATGAAAAACTGTTTTTT; cdr3_aa: CASSPVGVNEKLFF
d_call: TRBD2; v_call: TRBV7-8; j_call: TRBJ2-3; cdr3_nt: TGTGCCAGCAGCTTACTGGCGGGAGGGACCACAGATACGCAGTATTTT; cdr3_aa: CASSLLAGGTTDTQYF
d_call: NA; v_call: TRBV2; j_call: TRBJ1-5; cdr3_nt: TGTGCCAGCAGTGAAACATTAGCCGGGGGGAAGCCCCAGCATTTT; cdr3_aa: CASSETLAGGKPQHF
d_call: TRBD1; v_call: TRBV19; j_call: TRBJ1-5; cdr3_nt: TGTGCCAGTAGGACTCCAGGGGGCGGCAATCAGCCCCAGCATTTT; cdr3_aa: CASRTPGGGNQPQHF
d_call: NA; v_call: TRBV7-9; j_call: TRBJ2-1; cdr3_nt: TGTGCCAGCAGCTGGGGCAGAGCCTACAATGAGCAGTTCTTC; cdr3_aa: CASSWGRAYNEQFF
d_call: TRBD1; v_call: TRBV7-9; j_call: TRBJ1-2; cdr3_nt: TGTGCCAGCAGCTTGACAGGGGGCCGTGGCTACACCTTC; cdr3_aa: CASSLTGGRGYTF
d_call: NA; v_call: TRBV19; j_call: TRBJ1-2; cdr3_nt: TGTGCCAGTACCCTTCGGGGAGCAGTCTACTATGGCTACACCTTC; cdr3_aa: CASTLRGAVYYGYTF
d_call: TRBD2; v_call: TRBV9; j_call: TRBJ2-3; cdr3_nt: TGTGCCAGCAGCGTAGGGCTTAGCGGGAGGATCACAGATACGCAGTATTTT; cdr3_aa: CASSVGLSGRITDTQYF
d_call: TRBD2; v_call: TRBV28; j_call: TRBJ2-1; cdr3_nt: TGTGCCACTGCGAGTGGGCGGGAGAGAGGAGATGAGCAGTTCTTC; cdr3_aa: CATASGRERGDEQFF
d_call: NA; v_call: TRBV11-2; j_call: TRBJ2-3; cdr3_nt: TGTGCCAGCAGCCCGAGCCCGGGTCGCATATCCACAGATACGCAGTATTTT; cdr3_aa: CASSPSPGRISTDTQYF
d_call: NA; v_call: TRBV27; j_call: TRBJ1-6; cdr3_nt: TGTGCCAGCAGCCCTGACTGGCATACCCTCCACTTT; cdr3_aa: CASSPDWHTLHF